This T cell receptor (beta chain) was profiled in a study of CD8 T cells in Susac syndrome. RNA, at about 0.45 to 1 ug, was reverse transcribed with random hexamers. TCRdb called the immunoSEQ multiplex PCR reads again in MiXCR, with one record for every CDR3 protein. The table shows about 130,000 distinct CDR3 sequences, with about 95% occurring only once. In its sample, this clonotype was seen once. From germline, CDR1 is MDHEN and CDR2 SYDVKM. CDR3 size: 14 residues. V lost 3 bases to trimming and J lost 5 bases, with 13 bases between them. This TCR came from a human donor with Susac syndrome. The sequencing sample was made of CD8+ T cells from PBMCs. V is TRBV28 and J is TRBJ2-5, with a weak D call TRBD2 (6 bases). The CDR3 sequence is CASSFSPGEETQYF. The CDR3 DNA follows: TGTGCCAGCAGTTTTTCCCCGGGAGAGGAGACCCAGTACTTC.